A selection of T cell receptor beta chains follows, all from one sample in a study of breast tumors, draining lymph nodes, adjacent tissues. One entry per CDR3 protein results from TCRdb running MiXCR on the multiplex PCR reads. The data show around 150,000 distinct CDR3 sequences, around 24% seen once. The sample comprised axillary lymph node tissue. The origin of the receptors is a female donor with breast cancer. Some clones in this sample may be carry-over from other donors' samples. CDR3s include the opening cysteine and the closing phenylalanine or tryptophan. D genes are given only for firm matches. The listing skips clone size in some rows; elsewhere it reads once, few, many or a size class.

clone_size	d_call	cdr3_length	v_call	j_call	cdr3_aa	cdr3_nt
many	TRBD1	17	TRBV24-1	TRBJ2-5	CATSDLPGGAYQETQYF	TGTGCCACCAGTGATTTGCCAGGGGGCGCGTACCAAGAGACCCAGTACTTC
few	.	14	TRBV19	TRBJ2-3	CASSIDRRADTQYF	TGTGCCAGTAGTATAGATCGGAGGGCAGATACGCAGTATTTT
.	TRBD1	17	TRBV28	TRBJ2-6	CASSSGTGPSRANVLTF	TGTGCCAGCAGTTCCGGGACAGGTCCCTCCCGGGCCAACGTCCTGACTTTC
many	TRBD2	15	TRBV27	TRBJ2-1	CASSFHGGRGNEQFF	TGTGCCAGCAGTTTCCACGGCGGGAGGGGAAATGAGCAGTTCTTC
many	.	15	TRBV12-3/TRBV12-4	TRBJ2-3	CASSSPTGGRDTQYF	TGTGCCAGCAGTTCCCCCACGGGTGGGAGAGATACGCAGTATTTT
.	.	14	TRBV28	TRBJ2-5	CASLTPGAWETQYF	TGTGCCAGCCTCACCCCAGGGGCTTGGGAGACCCAGTACTTC
many	TRBD1	13	TRBV6-5	TRBJ2-5	CASRTGGRETQYF	TGTGCCAGCAGGACAGGGGGCCGGGAGACCCAGTACTTC
many	.	17	TRBV4-2	TRBJ1-4	CASSQLPGGTTNEKLFF	TGTGCCAGCAGCCAGCTGCCTGGGGGGACAACTAATGAAAAACTGTTTTTT
few	.	13	TRBV28	TRBJ1-5	CASSFQVFQPQHF	TGTGCCAGCAGTTTCCAGGTCTTTCAGCCCCAGCATTTT
many	.	13	TRBV19	TRBJ2-2	CASSMGGGGELFF	TGTGCCAGTAGTATGGGGGGCGGCGGGGAGCTGTTTTTT
many	TRBD2	16	TRBV20-1	TRBJ2-3	CSAIGTSGILTDTQYF	TGCAGTGCGATCGGGACTAGCGGGATATTGACAGATACGCAGTATTTT
many	TRBD2	15	TRBV9	TRBJ2-3	CASSVGTSGPLPQYF	TGTGCCAGCAGCGTAGGGACTAGCGGCCCCTTGCCGCAGTATTTT
many	TRBD2	17	TRBV20-1	TRBJ2-1	CSARGPRTSGKHNEQFF	TGCAGTGCTAGAGGTCCCCGGACTAGCGGGAAGCACAATGAGCAGTTCTTC
.	TRBD2	15	TRBV5-4	TRBJ2-5	CASSLVGTTQETQYF	TGTGCCAGCAGCTTGGTTGGGACTACCCAGGAGACCCAGTACTTC
many	TRBD1	13	TRBV7-6	TRBJ2-1	CASSRTGGNEQFF	TGTGCCAGCAGCCGGACAGGGGGGAATGAGCAGTTCTTC
.	.	15	TRBV19	TRBJ1-1	CASRGNRQANTEAFF	TGTGCCAGTAGAGGGAACCGACAGGCGAACACTGAAGCTTTCTTT
many	.	14	TRBV18	TRBJ1-6	CASSLGRWESPLHF	TGTGCCAGCTCCCTGGGGCGATGGGAATCACCCCTCCACTTT
.	TRBD2	14	TRBV29-1	TRBJ2-1	CSAERTSGRVEQFF	TGCAGCGCTGAAAGGACTAGCGGGAGAGTTGAGCAGTTCTTC
many	TRBD2	17	TRBV6-1	TRBJ2-7	CASSGMGLAGSSYEQYF	TGTGCCAGCAGTGGAATGGGACTAGCGGGCAGCTCCTACGAGCAGTACTTC
many	.	14	TRBV5-8	TRBJ2-5	CASSLASNQETQYF	TGTGCCAGCAGCTTGGCGTCTAACCAAGAGACCCAGTACTTC
many	.	15	TRBV5-1	TRBJ2-5	CASSRTSAGEPTQYF	TGCGCCAGCAGCCGCACTAGCGCAGGGGAACCGACCCAGTACTTC
.	.	15	TRBV20-1	TRBJ2-4	CSAPQGSLAKNIQYF	TGCAGTGCTCCTCAGGGGTCGCTAGCCAAAAACATTCAGTACTTC
few	.	13	TRBV27	TRBJ2-3	CASSLGFLDTQYF	TGTGCCAGCAGTTTAGGGTTCCTAGATACGCAGTATTTT
many	.	15	TRBV7-9	TRBJ2-3	CASSRGAATSDTQYF	TGTGCCAGCAGCAGGGGAGCCGCCACTTCAGATACGCAGTATTTT
.	.	14	TRBV10-2	TRBJ1-5	CASSDRSSNQPQHF	TGCGCCAGCAGTGACAGGAGTAGCAATCAGCCCCAGCATTTT
many	TRBD2	15	TRBV11-2	TRBJ2-7	CASSTISGRFDEQYF	TGTGCCAGCAGTACTATTAGCGGGAGATTTGACGAGCAGTACTTC
.	.	14	TRBV6-5	TRBJ1-2	CASSRTDGRTGYTF	TGTGCCAGCAGTAGGACAGACGGGCGTACTGGCTACACCTTC
.	TRBD2	20	TRBV11-2	TRBJ2-1	CASSLDRSGLAGSSYNEQFF	TGTGCCAGCAGCTTAGATCGGTCGGGACTAGCGGGCTCTTCCTACAATGAGCAGTTCTTC
many	.	17	TRBV24-1	TRBJ2-2	CATSDSALRQGGGELFF	TGTGCCACCAGTGACTCGGCCCTGAGACAGGGAGGCGGGGAGCTGTTTTTT
many	.	14	TRBV7-9	TRBJ2-3	CASSFAGGTDTQYF	TGTGCCAGCAGCTTCGCAGGAGGCACAGATACGCAGTATTTT
many	TRBD2	14	TRBV7-2	TRBJ2-7	CASSLALAGGPRYF	TGTGCCAGCAGCTTAGCGCTAGCGGGAGGGCCACGGTACTTC
many	.	14	TRBV6-5	TRBJ1-4	CASSYAGPNEKLFF	TGTGCCAGCAGTTACGCAGGGCCTAATGAAAAACTGTTTTTT
.	TRBD1	16	TRBV2	TRBJ2-1	CASRPGQGAGGNEQFF	TGTGCCAGCAGGCCCGGACAGGGGGCGGGCGGCAATGAGCAGTTCTTC
many	TRBD1	13	TRBV12-3/TRBV12-4	TRBJ2-7	CASSLGQAVEQYF	TGTGCCAGCAGTTTGGGACAGGCCGTCGAGCAGTACTTC
many	.	14	TRBV20-1	TRBJ2-1	CSESSATSYNEQFF	TGCAGTGAAAGTAGCGCAACTTCATACAATGAGCAGTTCTTC
many	.	15	TRBV12-3/TRBV12-4	TRBJ2-3	CASRGTRLPFDTQYF	TGTGCCAGCAGGGGGACCCGCCTCCCCTTTGATACGCAGTATTTT
.	TRBD2	18	TRBV14	TRBJ2-4	CASSQFASGRNTKNIQYF	TGTGCCAGCAGCCAATTTGCTAGCGGGAGAAACACCAAAAACATTCAGTACTTC
.	.	14	TRBV28	TRBJ1-4	CASSLQGGNEKLFF	TGTGCCAGCAGTTTACAGGGTGGGAATGAAAAACTGTTTTTT
many	TRBD1	13	TRBV3-1	TRBJ1-2	CASSHQGGGGYTF	TGTGCCAGCAGCCATCAGGGGGGAGGTGGCTACACCTTC
many	.	14	TRBV7-9	TRBJ2-1	CASSLLTRLSEQFF	TGTGCCAGCAGCTTACTGACTAGACTTTCTGAGCAGTTCTTC
few	.	13	TRBV6-1	TRBJ2-3	CASARSSADTQYF	TGTGCCAGCGCCAGATCATCGGCAGATACGCAGTATTTT
many	TRBD2	16	TRBV6-2/TRBV6-3	TRBJ2-5	CATGTSGSMGRKTQYF	TGTGCCACCGGGACTAGCGGGAGTATGGGACGGAAGACCCAGTACTTC
many	.	14	TRBV7-2	TRBJ2-7	CASSLDGTLYEQYF	TGTGCCAGCAGCTTGGACGGGACATTATACGAGCAGTACTTC
many	TRBD2	16	TRBV6-6	TRBJ2-7	CASSPRTSGRNYEQYF	TGTGCCAGCAGCCCTCGGACTAGCGGGAGGAACTACGAGCAGTACTTC
many	.	13	TRBV5-8	TRBJ2-7	CASSFGPSWEQYF	TGTGCCAGCAGCTTCGGGCCTTCTTGGGAGCAGTACTTC
.	.	10	TRBV20-1	TRBJ2-7	CSAGRWEQYF	TGCAGTGCTGGGAGGTGGGAGCAGTACTTC
.	TRBD1	12	TRBV11-3	TRBJ2-4	CASSYRGNIQYF	TGTGCCAGCAGCTACAGGGGAAACATTCAGTACTTC